Listed below are T cell receptor beta chains from one sample, sequenced in a study of shared clonotypes between healthy human individuals. The data were produced by immunoSEQ multiplex PCR, yet TCRdb's version contains in-frame clones alone and is incomplete. The sample has over 2 million clones; 85% to 95% are singletons. Input material: naive CD4+ T cells from PBMCs. The receptors derive from a man younger than 30 in good health. Some clones in this sample may be carry-over from other donors' samples. CDR3s include the opening cysteine and the closing phenylalanine or tryptophan. The D gene is left open where the match is weak. Clone size is stated in some rows and not others, as once, few, many or a class when expanded.

v_gene: TRBV5-4
j_gene: TRBJ2-1
abundance: NA
d_gene: TRBD1
CDR3nt: TGTGCCAGCAGCTCTCATGCCTTCGACAGGGGGCTGAATGAGCAGTTCTTC
CDR3aa: CASSSHAFDRGLNEQFF

v_gene: TRBV27
j_gene: TRBJ2-1
abundance: NA
d_gene: TRBD2
CDR3nt: TGTGCCAGCAGTTTATTCTCTCTAGCGGGGGACTACAATGAGCAGTTCTTC
CDR3aa: CASSLFSLAGDYNEQFF

v_gene: TRBV6-6
j_gene: TRBJ1-5
abundance: NA
d_gene: NA
CDR3nt: TGTGCCAGCAGACGGGACATGCAGGATCAGCCCCAGCATTTT
CDR3aa: CASRRDMQDQPQHF

v_gene: TRBV10-3
j_gene: TRBJ2-1
abundance: NA
d_gene: NA
CDR3nt: TGTGCCATCGGTGGATGGGGGAACTACAATGAGCAGTTCTTC
CDR3aa: CAIGGWGNYNEQFF

v_gene: TRBV10-3
j_gene: TRBJ2-3
abundance: NA
d_gene: NA
CDR3nt: TGTGCCATCAGCAAACAAACCACCACAGGGTTCACAGATACGCAGTATTTT
CDR3aa: CAISKQTTTGFTDTQYF

v_gene: TRBV15
j_gene: TRBJ1-1
abundance: NA
d_gene: NA
CDR3nt: TGTGCCACCAGCAGAGAAGACAGTCCCCCTCCTCGGGCTTTCTTT
CDR3aa: CATSREDSPPPRAFF

v_gene: TRBV6-1
j_gene: TRBJ2-1
abundance: NA
d_gene: NA
CDR3nt: TGTGCCAGCAGCCCACACAGTTACAATGAGCAGTTCTTC
CDR3aa: CASSPHSYNEQFF

v_gene: TRBV28
j_gene: TRBJ1-5
abundance: NA
d_gene: NA
CDR3nt: TGTGCCAGCAGTTCGGGAGACAGCGAATTCAATCAGCCCCAGCATTTT
CDR3aa: CASSSGDSEFNQPQHF

v_gene: TRBV10-3
j_gene: TRBJ1-2
abundance: NA
d_gene: NA
CDR3nt: TGTGCCATCAGTGCCCAAGGGACTACTAGCGGCTACACCTTC
CDR3aa: CAISAQGTTSGYTF

v_gene: TRBV23-1
j_gene: TRBJ2-5
abundance: NA
d_gene: NA
CDR3nt: TGCGCCAGCAGTCAAGGACCCAGGGGGGGCCAAGAGACCCAGTACTTC
CDR3aa: CASSQGPRGGQETQYF

v_gene: TRBV2
j_gene: TRBJ2-5
abundance: NA
d_gene: TRBD2
CDR3nt: TGTGCCAGCAGCTCAACTAGCGGGAGTCAAGAGACCCAGTACTTC
CDR3aa: CASSSTSGSQETQYF

v_gene: TRBV6-5
j_gene: TRBJ1-2
abundance: NA
d_gene: TRBD1
CDR3nt: TGTGCCAGCAGTTTCTACAGGGGGGAGAACTATGGCTACACCTTC
CDR3aa: CASSFYRGENYGYTF

v_gene: TRBV7-2
j_gene: TRBJ2-1
abundance: NA
d_gene: NA
CDR3nt: TGTGCCAGCAGCTTAGCATCCCCGAGCTCCTACAATGAGCAGTTCTTC
CDR3aa: CASSLASPSSYNEQFF

v_gene: TRBV2
j_gene: TRBJ2-5
abundance: once
d_gene: TRBD2
CDR3nt: TGTGCCAGCAGTCCTAGCGGGAGTCCCCAAGAGACCCAGTACTTC
CDR3aa: CASSPSGSPQETQYF

v_gene: TRBV5-1
j_gene: TRBJ1-4
abundance: NA
d_gene: TRBD1
CDR3nt: TGCGCCAGCAGCGGCAAGGACAGGGATGGTGAAAAACTGTTTTTT
CDR3aa: CASSGKDRDGEKLFF

v_gene: TRBV4-1
j_gene: TRBJ2-7
abundance: NA
d_gene: NA
CDR3nt: TGCGCCAGCAGCCAAGATCCCGGGACTGTTCGCTACGAGCAGTACTTC
CDR3aa: CASSQDPGTVRYEQYF

v_gene: TRBV18
j_gene: TRBJ2-7
abundance: NA
d_gene: NA
CDR3nt: TGTGCCAGCTCCCGCGAGTCAGGATACTACGAGCAGTACTTC
CDR3aa: CASSRESGYYEQYF

v_gene: TRBV18
j_gene: TRBJ2-7
abundance: NA
d_gene: NA
CDR3nt: TGTGCCAGCTCACCACAACAGGGTACCTACGAGCAGTACTTC
CDR3aa: CASSPQQGTYEQYF

v_gene: TRBV18
j_gene: TRBJ2-3
abundance: NA
d_gene: NA
CDR3nt: TGTGCCAGCTCACCACGCATAGCCGATACGCAGTATTTT
CDR3aa: CASSPRIADTQYF

v_gene: TRBV11-3
j_gene: TRBJ2-7
abundance: NA
d_gene: NA
CDR3nt: TGTGCCAGCAGTCCAACCCAGGGCTCCTACGAGCAGTACTTC
CDR3aa: CASSPTQGSYEQYF

v_gene: TRBV28
j_gene: TRBJ2-3
abundance: NA
d_gene: NA
CDR3nt: TGTGCCAGCAGTTTGGGTCGAAAAGCTCCCCCTTATACGCAGTATTTT
CDR3aa: CASSLGRKAPPYTQYF

v_gene: TRBV9
j_gene: TRBJ1-1
abundance: NA
d_gene: NA
CDR3nt: TGTGCCAGTGGGGGTCAGGGCCACATGAACACTGAAGCTTTCTTT
CDR3aa: CASGGQGHMNTEAFF

v_gene: TRBV5-1
j_gene: TRBJ2-3
abundance: NA
d_gene: NA
CDR3nt: TGCGCCAGCAGCTTGGAGTTAGCAGCAGATACGCAGTATTTT
CDR3aa: CASSLELAADTQYF

v_gene: TRBV4-3
j_gene: TRBJ2-5
abundance: NA
d_gene: TRBD2
CDR3nt: TGCGCCAGCAGCCAAAAGGGCCCTAGCGGGACGTACCAAGAGACCCAGTACTTC
CDR3aa: CASSQKGPSGTYQETQYF

v_gene: TRBV29-1
j_gene: TRBJ1-1
abundance: NA
d_gene: NA
CDR3nt: TGCAGCGTTGAAGATAGCGGGGGGAAGAACACTGAAGCTTTCTTT
CDR3aa: CSVEDSGGKNTEAFF

v_gene: TRBV28
j_gene: TRBJ1-2
abundance: once
d_gene: TRBD1
CDR3nt: TGTGCCACCCCCGGACAGGGGGCGCTTAGTAGTGGCTACACCTTC
CDR3aa: CATPGQGALSSGYTF

v_gene: TRBV5-1
j_gene: TRBJ1-2
abundance: NA
d_gene: NA
CDR3nt: TGCGCCAGCAGCTTGTCTTGGGGGATCTATGGCTACACCTTC
CDR3aa: CASSLSWGIYGYTF

v_gene: TRBV28
j_gene: TRBJ2-7
abundance: once
d_gene: NA
CDR3nt: TGTGCCAGCAGTTCAAAGGGGGGGTCCCCCTACGAGCAGTACTTC
CDR3aa: CASSSKGGSPYEQYF

v_gene: TRBV28
j_gene: TRBJ1-1
abundance: NA
d_gene: NA
CDR3nt: TGTGCCAGCAGTTTTATGGTTTCGGACACTGAAGCTTTCTTT
CDR3aa: CASSFMVSDTEAFF

v_gene: TRBV7-9
j_gene: TRBJ1-6
abundance: NA
d_gene: TRBD1
CDR3nt: TGTGCCAGCAGCTTAAACAGGGGGAGTTATTCACCCCTCCACTTT
CDR3aa: CASSLNRGSYSPLHF

v_gene: TRBV18
j_gene: TRBJ2-7
abundance: NA
d_gene: TRBD2
CDR3nt: TGTGCCAGCTCATCGGGACTAGAGGGCGAGCAGTACTTC
CDR3aa: CASSSGLEGEQYF

v_gene: TRBV10-3
j_gene: TRBJ2-3
abundance: NA
d_gene: TRBD2
CDR3nt: TGTGCCATCATCCTGACTAGCGTTGCAGATACGCAGTATTTT
CDR3aa: CAIILTSVADTQYF

v_gene: TRBV2
j_gene: TRBJ2-3
abundance: NA
d_gene: NA
CDR3nt: TGTGCCAGGAAAGGGCCTCAAGGTACGCAGTATTTT
CDR3aa: CARKGPQGTQYF

v_gene: TRBV6-5
j_gene: TRBJ1-5
abundance: NA
d_gene: NA
CDR3nt: TGTGCCAGCAGTGTCCGGGCCCCGCTCGGACAGCCCCAGCATTTT
CDR3aa: CASSVRAPLGQPQHF

v_gene: TRBV10-3
j_gene: TRBJ2-5
abundance: NA
d_gene: TRBD2
CDR3nt: TGTGCCATCAGGACTAGCGGCCAAGAGACCCAGTACTTC
CDR3aa: CAIRTSGQETQYF

v_gene: TRBV27
j_gene: TRBJ2-7
abundance: NA
d_gene: NA
CDR3nt: TGTGCCAGCACCCCAAAGCGGGCAGGGAGAACCTACGAGCAGTACTTC
CDR3aa: CASTPKRAGRTYEQYF

v_gene: TRBV29-1
j_gene: TRBJ1-5
abundance: few
d_gene: NA
CDR3nt: TGCAGCGTTGCGGTGGGGGAAATCCAGCATTTT
CDR3aa: CSVAVGEIQHF